This TCR beta chain was sequenced for a study of patients and donors after allogeneic stem cell transplantation. The V gene's germline CDR1 is LGHDT and CDR2 YNNKEL (reference sequence). The CDR3 is 15 residues long. V gave up 1 base and J gave up 2 bases; unmatched junction bases: 4. TCRdb independently ran MiXCR on the RT-PCR reads; one entry per CDR3 protein. The table has roughly 940,000 distinct CDR3 sequences, more than 15% seen once. The clonotype was recovered from a human donor who was either an allogeneic HSCT recipient or a stem cell or donor lymphocyte infusion donor (not recorded which). It is not recorded whose cells these are; they may come from a transplant donor. The chain combines TRBV3-1 with TRBJ2-7, with TRBD2 matching over 8 bases. Source material: blood, either unsorted or a sorted T cell fraction (not recorded which). Here the CDR3 DNA reads TGTGCCAGCAGCCAAGGGATAGCGGGAACCTACGAGCAGTACTTC. This encodes CASSQGIAGTYEQYF.